The 19 T cell receptor beta chains below come from one sample, sequenced in a study of blood T cells in healthy people across ages. A J-beta primer mix and a sample-barcoded 5' primer were used in a second PCR of roughly 7 to 12 cycles. TCRdb reprocessed the 5' RACE reads via MiXCR and lists one record per CDR3 protein. This table holds 800,000 to 1,000,000 distinct CDR3 sequences, about 44% found once. The sample was blood. The receptors here all came from a man aged 30 to 39 in good health.

As to this clonotype: Sequence at one end of the junction differs from germline and may be a read error. The V gene is TRBV6-2 or TRBV6-3, the J gene TRBJ1-1; D remains ambiguous. This CDR3 spans 14 amino acids. Germline V gene sequence: CDR1 MNHEY, CDR2 SVGEGT. This chain's CDR3 is CACSPLHTNTEAFF. In DNA form, the CDR3 reads TGTGCCTGCAGTCCACTCCACACGAACACTGAAGCTTTCTTT.

Details on this clonotype: One end of the junction does not line up with germline, which may come from a read error. The rearrangement uses TRBV3-1 and TRBJ1-1; D is ambiguous. CDR3 length: 15 amino acids. Germline-derived CDR1 and CDR2 are LGHDT and YNNKEL (reference sequence). CDR3 loop: CVSSQDRVMNTEAFF. CDR3 in DNA: TGTGTCAGCAGCCAAGATCGGGTTATGAACACTGAAGCTTTCTTT.

V and J are TRBV3-1 and TRBJ2-4; D gene ambiguous. V lost 0 bases and J 9 bases, leaving 3 bases between the germline ends. The CDR3 is 11 residues long. CDR1 is LGHDT and CDR2 is YNNKEL in the germline V gene (reference sequence). The CDR3 sequence is CASSQEAIQYF. CDR3 DNA sequence: TGTGCCAGCAGCCAAGAAGCCATTCAGTACTTC.

CDR3 residues: CASSSGITAYEQYF. Here the CDR3 DNA reads TGTGCCAGCAGTTCTGGGATTACTGCCTACGAGCAGTACTTC. The chain employs TRBV28 and TRBJ2-7; no reliable D call. The CDR3 is 14 residues long. Germline CDR1 is MDHEN and CDR2 is SYDVKM. V was pared by 4 bases and J by 2 bases, with 12 bases between.

This clonotype was counted ten times or more. The chain carries TRBV7-9 and TRBJ2-3; 11 nucleotides agree with TRBD2. V dropped 3 bases and J dropped 0; count of bases not matched to a gene: 14. The CDR3 covers 20 residues. CDR1 is SEHNR, CDR2 FQNEAQ, per germline (reference sequence). The CDR3 is CASSFPRLAGGTYSTDTQYF. In DNA form, the CDR3 reads TGTGCCAGCAGCTTTCCCCGTCTAGCGGGGGGCACCTATAGCACAGATACGCAGTATTTT.

This sequence joins TRBV6-5 and TRBJ2-7, with 8 bases that match TRBD1. Unmatched junction bases numbered 11, after V lost 6 bases and J lost 4 bases. CDR1 MNHEY and CDR2 SVGAGI come from the germline V gene. This CDR3 is 15 amino acids long. The CDR3, as DNA: TGTGCCAGCAGCCTGGACAGGGAGCGGAGGTACGAGCAGTACTTC. Translated: CASSLDRERRYEQYF.

This clonotype was observed a few times. The chain links TRBV7-9 to TRBJ2-7; D uncertain. Germline values: CDR1 SEHNR, CDR2 FQNEAQ (reference sequence). Trimming stripped 2 bases from V and 5 bases from J, with 13 bases between. The CDR3 covers 14 residues. The CDR3 coding sequence is TGTGCCAGCAGCTTATCGGTCAGCGCCAACGAGCAGTACTTC. It yields the protein CASSLSVSANEQYF.

Details on this clonotype: Germline is not matched at one junction end, which may reflect a read error. The V call is TRBV28, the J call TRBJ2-7, with TRBD2 as a possible D gene (6 bases). Germline lookup yields CDR1 MDHEN and CDR2 SYDVKM. This CDR3 is 13 amino acids long. DNA for the CDR3: TGTGCCGGCAGACTAGGAGCAGTCTACGAGCAGTACTTC. This codes for CAGRLGAVYEQYF.

This clonotype was recorded once. This chain connects TRBV9 to TRBJ2-5; D might be TRBD1 or TRBD2, each matching 6 bases. Germline V CDR1 and CDR2: SGDLS, YYNGEE. Trimming took off 0 bases at V and 4 bases at J, with 10 bases between the two ends. CDR3 length equals 14 residues. CDR3 DNA: TGTGCCAGCAGCGTAGGGGGGGCTGGAGAGACCCAGTACTTC. Amino acids: CASSVGGAGETQYF.

The chain joins TRBV10-3 to TRBJ1-2; 7 bases line up with TRBD1. The trim removed 6 bases at V and 6 bases at J, leaving 10 bases unmatched. The germline gives CDR1 ENHRY, CDR2 SYGVKD. This CDR3 region has 14 residues. CDR3 residues: CAIRTGTDQNGYTF. The DNA of the CDR3 is TGTGCCATCAGGACCGGGACAGACCAAAATGGCTACACCTTC.

The chain employs TRBV6-5 and TRBJ2-5; D uncertain. The better agreement between TRBJ2-7 and the DNA end casts doubt on the J call. CDR1 is MNHEY and CDR2 is SVGAGI in the germline V gene. CDR3 length equals 11 residues. CDR3 nucleotides: TGTGCCAGCAGTTATATAGACGAGCAGTACTTC. This translates into CASSYIDEQYF.

This clonotype was found many times. The V call is TRBV4-3, the J call TRBJ2-6, with TRBD2 as a possible D gene (5 bases). Germline CDR1 and CDR2: LGHNA and YSLEER. Trimming left V 7 bases short and J 0 bases short, with 10 bases between. There are 15 residues in the CDR3. Written as DNA, the CDR3 is TGCGCCAGCACCTTGGAGGTCTCTGGGGCCAACGTCCTGACTTTC. It codes for CASTLEVSGANVLTF.

This clonotype has just a few counts. This chain connects TRBV5-6 to TRBJ1-4; TRBD1 aligns across 8 bases. The CDR3 has 14 amino acids. With 2 bases clipped from V and 6 bases from J, the junction kept 3 bases outside the gene matches. Germline V gives CDR1 SGHDT, CDR2 YYEEEE. DNA of the CDR3: TGTGCCAGCAGCTTCACGGGACAGGATGAAAAACTGTTTTTT. This translates into CASSFTGQDEKLFF.

The V gene is TRBV6-5, the J gene TRBJ1-2; D unclear. The V and J ends lost 0 bases and 8 bases respectively, with 16 bases between them. Germline V gene data show CDR1 as MNHEY and CDR2 as SVGAGI. The CDR3 consists of 15 residues. For the CDR3, the DNA is TGTGCCAGCAGTTACTCCCCAAGGTCTTTCGGAGGCTACACCTTC. Encoded protein: CASSYSPRSFGGYTF.

The chain employs TRBV5-1 and TRBJ1-6; 7 bases align to TRBD1. V was pared by 4 bases and J by 7 bases, with 8 bases of the junction left unmatched. The CDR3 has 15 amino acids. CDR1 is SGHRS, CDR2 YFSETQ, per germline. CDR3 region: CASSKRTGENSPLHF. CDR3 DNA sequence: TGCGCCAGCAGCAAACGGACAGGAGAAAATTCACCCCTCCACTTT.

In DNA, the CDR3 is TGTGCCAGCGGGTCTTTAGGCCAAGAAGCCTCTAAGGGCTACACCTTC. Translating gives CASGSLGQEASKGYTF. J is TRBJ1-2 and V is TRBV12-3 or TRBV12-4, with D uncertain. V was pared by 8 bases and J by 8 bases, with 27 bases between. This CDR3 comprises 16 residues.

The chain carries TRBV20-1 and TRBJ1-2; 7 bases fit TRBD1. The germline CDR1 and CDR2 sequences are DFQATT and SNEGSKA (reference sequence). Unmatched junction bases numbered 5, after V lost 5 bases and J lost 2 bases. The CDR3 has 13 amino acids. The CDR3 loop is CSALGGGNYGYTF. In nucleotides, the CDR3 is TGCAGTGCTCTAGGGGGCGGGAACTATGGCTACACCTTC.

This clonotype was observed a handful of times. The J gene is TRBJ2-7, the V gene TRBV29-1; unclear D gene. The CDR3 covers 11 residues. V was trimmed by 5 bases and J by 4 bases, leaving 9 bases between them. Germline V CDR1 and CDR2: SQVTM, ANQGSEA. The CDR3 coding sequence is TGCAGCGTTAAGCCCAGTTACGAGCAGTACTTC. The encoded protein is CSVKPSYEQYF.

The chain is built from TRBV20-1 and TRBJ2-6; 7 nucleotides align to TRBD2. CDR1 is DFQATT and CDR2 is SNEGSKA in the germline V gene (reference sequence). Trimming cost V 0 bases and J 4 bases; bases outside gene matches: 3. This CDR3 comprises 15 residues. This chain's CDR3 is CSAREGGSGANVLTF. The CDR3 DNA sequence: TGCAGTGCTAGAGAGGGGGGGAGCGGGGCCAACGTCCTGACTTTC.